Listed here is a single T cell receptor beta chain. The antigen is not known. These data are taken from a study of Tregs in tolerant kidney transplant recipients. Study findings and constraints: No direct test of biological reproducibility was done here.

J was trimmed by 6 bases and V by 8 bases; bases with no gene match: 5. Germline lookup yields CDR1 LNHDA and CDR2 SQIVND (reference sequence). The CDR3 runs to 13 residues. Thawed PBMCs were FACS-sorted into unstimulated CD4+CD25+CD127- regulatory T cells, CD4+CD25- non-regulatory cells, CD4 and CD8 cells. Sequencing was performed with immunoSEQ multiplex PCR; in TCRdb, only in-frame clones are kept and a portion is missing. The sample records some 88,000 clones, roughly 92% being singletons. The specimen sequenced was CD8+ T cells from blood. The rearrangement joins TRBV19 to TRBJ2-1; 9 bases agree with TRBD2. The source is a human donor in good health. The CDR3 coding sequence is TGTGCCAGTGTCGATAGCGGGAGCAATGAGCAGTTCTTC. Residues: CASVDSGSNEQFF.